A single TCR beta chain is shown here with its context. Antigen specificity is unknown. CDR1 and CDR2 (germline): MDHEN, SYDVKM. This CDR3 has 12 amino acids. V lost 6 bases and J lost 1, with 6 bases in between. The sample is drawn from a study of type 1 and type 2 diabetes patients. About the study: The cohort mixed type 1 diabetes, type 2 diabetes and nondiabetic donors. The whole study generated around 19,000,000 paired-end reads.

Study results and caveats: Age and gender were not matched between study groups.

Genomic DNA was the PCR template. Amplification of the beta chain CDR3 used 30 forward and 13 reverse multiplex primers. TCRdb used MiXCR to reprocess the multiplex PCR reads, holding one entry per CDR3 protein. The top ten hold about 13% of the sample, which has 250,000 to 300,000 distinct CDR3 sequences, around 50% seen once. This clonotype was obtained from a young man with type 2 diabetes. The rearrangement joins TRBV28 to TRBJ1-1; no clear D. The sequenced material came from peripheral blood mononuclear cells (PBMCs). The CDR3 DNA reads TGTGCCAGCAGGTATTCGAACACTGAAGCTTTCTTT. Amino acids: CASRYSNTEAFF.